The 27 T cell receptor beta chains given below trace back to one sample, sequenced in a study of OX40 agonist ivuxolimab in advanced cancers. The table came from immunoSEQ multiplex PCR; TCRdb's copy has only in-frame clones and leaves some out. The sample contains under 65,000 clones, about 88% of which appear only once. Sequences were derived from CD4+ or CD8+ T cells sorted from blood, sampled in a trial of the OX40 agonist ivuxolimab. These TCRs come from an adult with an advanced solid tumor such as melanoma, head and neck, liver or kidney cancer.

The CDR3 loop is CASSYTGRLNYGYTF. Here the CDR3 DNA reads TGTGCCAGCAGTTACACGGGGAGGCTTAACTATGGCTACACCTTC. This chain uses TRBV6-5 with TRBJ1-2; D unclear. Trimming pared 2 bases from V and 1 base from J, leaving 11 bases between. The CDR3 length is 15 residues. Germline values: CDR1 MNHEY, CDR2 SVGAGI.

The chain links TRBV11-2 to TRBJ2-2; no clear D. This CDR3 region has 16 residues. V shed 5 bases and J shed 1 base, with 14 bases lying between them. Per the germline V gene, CDR1 is SGHAT and CDR2 is FQNNGV. CDR3 loop: CASSDIYRGNTGELFF. For the CDR3, the DNA is TGTGCCAGCAGCGATATATACCGAGGGAACACCGGGGAGCTGTTTTTT.

This sequence joins TRBV29-1 and TRBJ1-1; TRBD1 is a possible D gene (5 bases). The V end lost 6 bases, the J end lost 0 bases, and 11 bases lay between the germline ends. CDR1 is SQVTM and CDR2 is ANQGSEA in the germline V gene. The CDR3 is 13 residues long. The CDR3: CSVAGDLNTEAFF. In nucleotides, the CDR3 is TGCAGCGTCGCGGGGGACTTGAACACTGAAGCTTTCTTT.

This clone was observed a few times. V usage is TRBV7-2 and J usage is TRBJ1-2; D not resolved. CDR1 is SGHTA and CDR2 is FQGNSA in the germline V gene. This CDR3 region has 12 residues. V was cut by 7 bases and J by 5 bases, with 11 bases left in between. CDR3 DNA sequence: TGTGCCAGCACGGTAGCGGGGTATGGCTACACCTTC. Its protein product is CASTVAGYGYTF.

In its sample, this clone was seen once. The V gene is TRBV6-1, the J gene TRBJ2-7; TRBD2 matches 7 bases. Germline lookup yields CDR1 MNHNS and CDR2 SASEGT. CDR3 length: 14 amino acids. The V gene end was trimmed by 3 bases and the J gene end by 5 bases; junction bases not matched to a gene: 7. Here the CDR3 DNA reads TGTGCCAGCAGTGATCTGGCGGGAGCTCACGAGCAGTACTTC. The encoded protein is CASSDLAGAHEQYF.

The chain links TRBV12-5 to TRBJ2-3; perhaps TRBD2 as D (6 bases). Germline CDR1 and CDR2: LGHNT and FRNRAP. The V and J ends lost 3 bases and 4 bases respectively, with 20 bases between them. CDR3 length: 17 residues. The CDR3 reads CASGFIIGGSGADTQYF. In DNA form, the CDR3 reads TGTGCTAGTGGTTTCATAATTGGGGGGAGTGGCGCAGATACGCAGTATTTT.

In this sample, this clone turned up a few times. This chain joins TRBV9 and TRBJ2-7, with D maybe TRBD2 (6 bases). Trimming removed 0 bases from V and 2 bases from J, with 9 bases in between. Germline values: CDR1 SGDLS, CDR2 YYNGEE. CDR3 length: 14 residues. CDR3 in DNA: TGTGCCAGCAGCGTAGGGGCTAGCGCCTACGAGCAGTACTTC. Encoded protein: CASSVGASAYEQYF.

V usage is TRBV9 and J usage is TRBJ2-7, with D perhaps TRBD1 (6 bases). V dropped 4 bases and J dropped 2 bases, with 13 bases sitting between them. The germline CDR1 and CDR2 sequences are SGDLS and YYNGEE. The CDR3 contains 14 residues. The CDR3 DNA reads TGTGCCAGCAGCTCCCGGACAGATACCTACGAGCAGTACTTC. It translates to CASSSRTDTYEQYF. Supplemented by reference TRBV9 and TRBJ2-7, the full variable domain reads DSGVTQTPKHLITATGQRVTLRCSPRSGDLSVYWYQQSLDQGLQFLIQYYNGEERAKGNILERFSAQQFPDLHSELNLSSLELGDSALYFCASSSRTDTYEQYFGPGTRLTVT.

The rearrangement joins TRBV9 to TRBJ2-1, with no clear D. CDR3 length: 13 residues. Germline V gives CDR1 SGDLS, CDR2 YYNGEE. Trimming took 0 bases from V and 8 from J, leaving 9 bases between them. CDR3 in amino acids: CASSVALDYEQFF. CDR3 bases: TGTGCCAGCAGCGTAGCTCTGGATTATGAGCAGTTCTTC.

This clone was observed a handful of times. This sequence joins TRBV7-6 and TRBJ2-7, with D possibly called TRBD1 or TRBD2 (5 bases each). Trimming took 0 bases from V and 5 from J, leaving 8 bases between them. Germline V gene lookup returns CDR1 SGHVS and CDR2 FNYEAQ. The CDR3 is made up of 13 amino acids. The CDR3 reads CASSLAGTDEQYF. The DNA for the CDR3 is TGTGCCAGCAGCTTAGCGGGGACCGACGAGCAGTACTTC.

The gene calls are TRBV28 and TRBJ2-2; no reliable D call. Trimming left V 2 bases short and J 2 bases short, with 3 bases between. Germline CDR1 MDHEN, CDR2 SYDVKM. The CDR3 extends over 13 amino acids. CDR3 nucleotides: TGTGCCAGCAGTTTACATAACACCGGGGAGCTGTTTTTT. As protein: CASSLHNTGELFF.

The V call is TRBV7-8, the J call TRBJ1-5; no clear D. V was shortened by 1 base and J by 3 bases, with 7 bases between the two germline ends. The V gene's germline CDR1 is SGHVS and CDR2 FQNEAQ. This CDR3 is built from 14 residues. CDR3 protein: CASSLEGPNQPQHF. The CDR3 DNA reads TGTGCCAGCAGCTTAGAGGGTCCCAATCAGCCCCAGCATTTT.

The V call is TRBV10-3, the J call TRBJ1-1, with D tentatively TRBD1 (5 bases). Trimming left V 6 bases short and J 3 bases short, with 14 bases between. The germline gives CDR1 ENHRY, CDR2 SYGVKD. The CDR3 length is 14 residues. The CDR3 coding sequence is TGTGCCATCAGGACAAGAGGGGAGGACACTGAAGCTTTCTTT. It yields the protein CAIRTRGEDTEAFF.

The chain is built from TRBV28 and TRBJ2-1, with 14 bases fitting TRBD2. The V gene's germline CDR1 is MDHEN and CDR2 SYDVKM. The CDR3 totals 14 residues. V was pared by 8 bases and J by 6 bases, with 3 bases of the junction left unmatched. The CDR3 region is CASQGTSGGNEQFF. CDR3 bases: TGTGCCAGCCAGGGGACTAGCGGGGGCAATGAGCAGTTCTTC.

Comments on this clone: A read error may produce the germline difference seen at one junction end. This sequence joins TRBV13 and TRBJ2-1; the match to TRBD2 covers 15 bases. CDR3 length: 18 amino acids. CDR1 and CDR2 (germline): PRHDT, FYEKMQ (reference sequence). The CDR3: CASSLGPGLAGGDPRTVF. The CDR3 DNA reads as TGTGCCAGCAGCTTAGGGCCGGGACTAGCGGGAGGAGATCCCAGAACCGTCTTC.

This chain connects TRBV5-1 to TRBJ2-5; D unresolved. V was pared by 7 bases and J by 1 base, with 11 bases between. The germline V gene has CDR1 SGHRS and CDR2 YFSETQ. The length of the CDR3 is 13 residues. Here the CDR3 reads CASRLATQETQYF. The CDR3 DNA sequence: TGCGCCAGCCGGCTGGCCACCCAAGAGACCCAGTACTTC.

CDR3: CASSPVPGQGAGETQYF. CDR3 sequence (DNA): TGTGCCAGCAGCCCAGTCCCGGGACAGGGGGCGGGAGAGACCCAGTACTTC. The rearrangement uses TRBV5-4 and TRBJ2-5, with 12 bases identical to TRBD1. Unmatched junction bases numbered 11, after V lost 4 bases and J lost 4 bases. Germline CDR1 reads SGHNT; CDR2 reads YYREEE (reference sequence). The CDR3 is made up of 17 amino acids.

This rearrangement joins TRBV7-9 to TRBJ2-2; a possible D gene is TRBD2 (6 bases). Trimming removed 6 bases from V and 4 bases from J, with 15 bases in between. The CDR3 is 15 amino acids. The germline gives CDR1 SEHNR, CDR2 FQNEAQ (reference sequence). The DNA of the CDR3 is TGTGCCAGCAGGGAGGGACGGCGGGGCACCGGGGAGCTGTTTTTT. Its translation is CASREGRRGTGELFF.

The CDR3 DNA reads TGTGCCAGCAGTTTTTACCCGACAGGGTACGGCTACACCTTC. The encoded protein is CASSFYPTGYGYTF. J is TRBJ1-2 and V is TRBV6-5, with 7 bases that match TRBD1. The CDR3 is made up of 14 amino acids. J gave up 8 bases and V 4 bases, and 10 bases lay outside the gene matches. In germline, CDR1 is MNHEY, CDR2 SVGAGI.

This chain links TRBV7-8 with TRBJ2-3; the match to TRBD2 covers 10 bases. J was trimmed by 4 bases and V by 5 bases; bases with no gene match: 6. The CDR3 extends over 15 amino acids. The germline V gene encodes CDR1 SGHVS and CDR2 FQNEAQ. The CDR3 DNA reads TGTGCCAGCAGCATGACTAGCGGGTTCGCAGATACGCAGTATTTT. Translated: CASSMTSGFADTQYF.

The V and J genes are TRBV6-5 and TRBJ1-2, with D hard to call. Germline V gene sequence: CDR1 MNHEY, CDR2 SVGAGI. This CDR3 spans 14 amino acids. The V end was cut by 0 bases, the J end by 1 base, with 6 bases between. CDR3 nucleotide sequence: TGTGCCAGCAGTTACTCCGGCAATAACTATGGCTACACCTTC. Protein: CASSYSGNNYGYTF.

This rearrangement joins TRBV28 to TRBJ2-1; D unclear. V lost 2 bases to trimming and J lost 9 bases, with 8 bases between them. Germline V gives CDR1 MDHEN, CDR2 SYDVKM. The CDR3 is made up of 12 amino acids. This CDR3 is CASSLRVAEQFF. CDR3 coding DNA: TGTGCCAGCAGTTTACGGGTTGCTGAGCAGTTCTTC. The entire variable domain, with the rest obtained from reference TRBV28 and TRBJ2-1, is as follows: DVKVTQSSRYLVKRTGEKVFLECVQDMDHENMFWYRQDPGLGLRLIYFSYDVKMKEKGDIPEGYSVSREKKERFSLILESASTNQTSMYLCASSLRVAEQFFGPGTRLTVL.

J is TRBJ1-3 and V is TRBV5-1; D not resolved. The CDR3 sequence is 14 residues long. CDR1 SGHRS and CDR2 YFSETQ come from the germline V gene. Trimming left V 2 bases short and J 1 base short, with 7 bases between. This chain's CDR3 is CASSFGMSGNTIYF. In nucleotides, the CDR3 is TGCGCCAGCAGCTTTGGGATGTCTGGAAACACCATATATTTT.

A remark on this clone: The identical CDR3 is also encoded by other nucleotide sequences in the sample. This chain joins TRBV19 and TRBJ1-1; tentative D call: TRBD1 (5 bases). The germline V gene has CDR1 LNHDA and CDR2 SQIVND (reference sequence). The CDR3 extends over 14 amino acids. The V end lost 1 base, the J end lost 3 bases, and 9 bases lay between the germline ends. Here the CDR3 DNA reads TGTGCCAGTAGTATAGGGGGCGGTTACACTGAAGCTTTCTTT. It codes for CASSIGGGYTEAFF.

The chain is built from TRBV9 and TRBJ2-1; TRBD1 matches 7 bases. Germline trimming cut 7 bases from V and 3 bases from J; bases unmatched to any gene: 7. The CDR3 length is 14 residues. The germline V gene has CDR1 SGDLS and CDR2 YYNGEE. The CDR3 here is CASQRDSFYNEQFF. In DNA, the CDR3 is TGTGCCAGCCAACGGGACAGCTTCTACAATGAGCAGTTCTTC.

The chain recombines TRBV9 with TRBJ1-1; D remains unclear. Per germline, CDR1 SGDLS and CDR2 YYNGEE. Deletions cut 0 bases from V and 1 base from J, with 4 bases between. The CDR3 is 13 amino acids. CDR3 DNA sequence: TGTGCCAGCAGCGTAGTCCCGAACACTGAAGCTTTCTTT. Its translation: CASSVVPNTEAFF.

The chain carries TRBV6-5 and TRBJ1-2, with D perhaps matching TRBD1 (5 bases). The CDR3 is made up of 15 amino acids. Germline CDR1 reads MNHEY; CDR2 reads SVGAGI. Trimming took off 7 bases at V and 2 bases at J, with 17 bases between the two ends. The CDR3 reads CASTRRTRWNYGYTF. CDR3 coding DNA: TGTGCCAGCACCAGACGGACAAGGTGGAACTATGGCTACACCTTC.